This T cell receptor (beta chain) was documented in a study of T cells in localized non-small cell lung cancer. This clone has a handful of counts. Its cognate antigen is unknown. Clones were read by immunoSEQ multiplex PCR, and TCRdb kept only the in-frame ones, dropping some. The data show 700 to 750 clones, with 28% seen just once and about an eighth held by the top ten. Regarding the study as a whole: Tumor trailed uninvolved adjacent lung in T cell clonality, which peaked there.

Germline trimming cut 0 bases from V and 2 bases from J; bases unmatched to any gene: 2. The CDR3 runs to 15 residues. Per the germline V gene, CDR1 is SGDLS and CDR2 is YYNGEE. The chain joins TRBV9 to TRBJ2-1, with 7 bases lining up with TRBD2. The receptor was isolated from a man between 35 and 75 years old with stage III lung adenocarcinoma. This sample comprised normal lung tissue next to the tumor, obtained before any cancer treatment. The CDR3 DNA is TGTGCCAGCAGCGTAGGCGGGAGTGCCTACAATGAGCAGTTCTTC. As protein: CASSVGGSAYNEQFF.